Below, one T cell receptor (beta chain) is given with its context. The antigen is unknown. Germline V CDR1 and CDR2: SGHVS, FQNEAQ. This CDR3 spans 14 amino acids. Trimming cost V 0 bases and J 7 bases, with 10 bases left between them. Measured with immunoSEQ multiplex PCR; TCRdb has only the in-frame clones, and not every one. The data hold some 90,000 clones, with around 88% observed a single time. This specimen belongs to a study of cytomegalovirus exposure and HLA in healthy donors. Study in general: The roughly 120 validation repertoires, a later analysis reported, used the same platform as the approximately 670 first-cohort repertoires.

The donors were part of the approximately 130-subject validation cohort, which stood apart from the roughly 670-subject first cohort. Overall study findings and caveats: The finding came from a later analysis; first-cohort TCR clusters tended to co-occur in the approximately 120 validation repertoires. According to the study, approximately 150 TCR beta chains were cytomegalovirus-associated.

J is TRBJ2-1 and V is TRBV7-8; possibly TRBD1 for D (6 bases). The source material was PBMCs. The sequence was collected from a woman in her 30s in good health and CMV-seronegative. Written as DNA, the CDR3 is TGTGCCAGCAGCTTAGCAGGGCAGGGGAATGAGCAGTTCTTC. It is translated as CASSLAGQGNEQFF.